The 22 T cell receptor beta chains below all came from one sample that was sequenced in a study of post-analysis software for immune sequencing data. These receptors lack a known antigen. Built from TCR beta cDNA, the libraries had unique molecular identifiers in them. TCRdb analysed the PCR reads with MiXCR anew, one entry per CDR3 protein. In the table there are a few hundred thousand distinct CDR3 sequences, approximately 46% of which are singletons. The study, taken as a whole, reports: Four or five TRBV segments (TRBV5-6, TRBV5-1 and TRBV20-1 among them) occurred more frequently in patients than in controls.

Sequencing was carried out using blood. All receptors come from a girl aged 5-17 years with multiple sclerosis.

This chain connects TRBV28 to TRBJ2-7; D uncertain. This CDR3 region has 12 residues. CDR1 and CDR2 (germline): MDHEN, SYDVKM. V lost 2 bases, J lost 3 bases, and 5 bases lay in between. CDR3 sequence reads: CASSLAVYEQYF. The CDR3, as DNA: TGTGCCAGCAGTTTAGCGGTCTACGAGCAGTACTTC.

This clonotype was observed a few times. The chain has TRBV25-1 and TRBJ2-3; TRBD2 is a possible D gene (7 bases). The CDR3 sequence is 14 residues long. CDR1 and CDR2 (germline): MGHDK, SYGVNS. CDR3: CASLGGGRTDTQYF. Here the CDR3 DNA reads TGTGCGAGCCTCGGGGGCGGGAGAACAGATACGCAGTATTTT.

This clonotype was recorded once. The rearrangement joins TRBV25-1 to TRBJ2-7; 11 nucleotides agree with TRBD1. CDR3 length equals 13 residues. The ends lost 10 bases at V and 5 bases at J; junction bases unmatched: 7. Germline V gene sequence: CDR1 MGHDK, CDR2 SYGVNS. CDR3 amino acids: CATTGQGAHEQYF. The CDR3 nucleotides are TGTGCCACCACCGGACAGGGGGCCCACGAGCAGTACTTC.

In its sample, this clonotype was seen many times. One end of the junction is discordant with germline, which a read error may explain. This chain links TRBV5-1 with TRBJ2-1; no clear D gene. The CDR3 loop spans 14 amino acids. Germline V CDR1 and CDR2: SGHRS, YFSETQ. As DNA, the CDR3 is TGTGCCAGCAGCTTTAGCAGCTCCTACAATGAGCAGTTCTTC. Its protein is CASSFSSSYNEQFF.

This rearrangement joins TRBV28 to TRBJ2-3; no definite D call. V was clipped by 4 bases and J by 2 bases, with 7 bases between them. There are 13 residues in the CDR3. The V gene's germline CDR1 is MDHEN and CDR2 SYDVKM. CDR3 DNA sequence: TGTGCCAGCAGTTCCCCCGACACAGATACGCAGTATTTT. Amino acid sequence: CASSSPDTDTQYF. Full variable domain (remainder filled in from reference TRBV28 and TRBJ2-3): DVKVTQSSRYLVKRTGEKVFLECVQDMDHENMFWYRQDPGLGLRLIYFSYDVKMKEKGDIPEGYSVSREKKERFSLILESASTNQTSMYLCASSSPDTDTQYFGPGTRLTVL.

Only a few counts were recorded for this clonotype. This rearrangement joins TRBV12-3 or TRBV12-4 to TRBJ2-1, with TRBD2 matching 13 bases. The CDR3 sequence is 16 residues long. V dropped 2 bases and J dropped 8; count of bases not matched to a gene: 6. The CDR3 here is CASSLTSGRALYEQFF. The CDR3 DNA is TGTGCCAGCAGTTTAACTAGCGGGAGGGCGTTGTATGAGCAGTTCTTC.

The chain uses TRBV20-1 and TRBJ2-3, with D perhaps matching TRBD1 (7 bases). Germline loops: CDR1 DFQATT, CDR2 SNEGSKA (reference sequence). There are 14 residues in the CDR3. The CDR3 loop is CTTPGGLVTDTQYF. CDR3 nucleotides: TGCACAACCCCAGGGGGGCTGGTGACTGATACGCAGTATTTT.

The chain couples TRBV20-1 to TRBJ1-5, with unresolved D. CDR3 length: 15 residues. Germline CDR1 DFQATT, CDR2 SNEGSKA (reference sequence). V shed 6 bases and J shed 0 bases, with 15 bases lying between them. In DNA, the CDR3 is TGCAGTGCCGCCTTGGCAGCGATTAGCAATCAGCCCCAGCATTTT. Amino acid sequence: CSAALAAISNQPQHF.

This chain links TRBV9 with TRBJ2-3, with 14 nucleotides matching TRBD2. This CDR3 region has 17 residues. CDR1 SGDLS and CDR2 YYNGEE come from the germline V gene. J lost 2 bases, V lost 4 bases, and 6 bases had no gene match. DNA for the CDR3: TGTGCCAGCAGCTTTGGACTAGCGGGAGGTATCACAGATACGCAGTATTTT. This translates into CASSFGLAGGITDTQYF.

This clonotype was counted a few times. J is TRBJ2-7 and V is TRBV5-1; D might be TRBD1 (6 bases). CDR3 length: 15 residues. Trimming removed 7 bases from V and 2 bases from J, with 19 bases in between. The V gene's germline CDR1 is SGHRS and CDR2 YFSETQ. The CDR3 sequence: CASCPVAGATYEQYF. The CDR3 coding sequence is TGCGCCAGCTGCCCTGTGGCAGGGGCCACCTACGAGCAGTACTTC.

The rearrangement joins TRBV27 to TRBJ2-7, with 10 bases lining up with TRBD2. CDR3 size: 16 residues. The V gene end was trimmed by 3 bases and the J gene end by 0 bases; junction bases not matched to a gene: 5. Germline loops: CDR1 MNHEY, CDR2 SMNVEV (reference sequence). CDR3 nucleotide sequence: TGTGCCAGCAGTTTCACCGTAGCGGGAGGCTCCTACGAGCAGTACTTC. Amino acid sequence: CASSFTVAGGSYEQYF.

V and J are TRBV5-1 and TRBJ1-2; D is unclear. V was shortened by 2 bases and J by 3 bases, with 20 bases between the two germline ends. Germline CDR1 is SGHRS and CDR2 is YFSETQ. This CDR3 is built from 17 residues. In DNA form, the CDR3 reads TGCGCCAGCAGCTTCCGAGGAGTTCGGACTAAAGACTATGGCTACACCTTC. Its protein product is CASSFRGVRTKDYGYTF.

This clonotype appeared a few times. The chain carries TRBV20-1 and TRBJ1-2; 8 bases are shared with TRBD1. The CDR3 spans 16 residues. J lost 1 base, V lost 5 bases, and 12 bases had no gene match. CDR1 is DFQATT, CDR2 SNEGSKA, per germline (reference sequence). The CDR3 region has the DNA TGCAGTGCTGGACTGGACAGGGCGTCAAGTAACTATGGCTACACCTTC. The encoded protein is CSAGLDRASSNYGYTF.

The V gene is TRBV5-1, the J gene TRBJ2-3; D might be TRBD2 (6 bases). The CDR3 covers 16 residues. V gave up 2 bases and J gave up 0 bases, with 13 bases separating them. Per germline, CDR1 SGHRS and CDR2 YFSETQ. CDR3 region: CASSFSPGVSTDTQYF. DNA for the CDR3: TGCGCCAGCAGCTTCTCCCCGGGGGTGAGCACAGATACGCAGTATTTT.

The chain combines TRBV12-3 or TRBV12-4 with TRBJ1-4, with a tentative D call TRBD1 (6 bases). V lost 3 bases and J lost 9, with 17 bases in between. The CDR3 extends over 15 amino acids. The CDR3 here is CASSLDGQTRKKLFF. CDR3 bases: TGTGCCAGCAGTTTGGACGGACAGACGAGAAAAAAACTGTTTTTT.

This clonotype showed up just a few times. The chain joins TRBV28 to TRBJ2-1, with 8 bases matching TRBD2. The CDR3 length is 15 residues. The germline CDR1 and CDR2 sequences are MDHEN and SYDVKM. V was clipped by 6 bases and J by 6 bases; unmatched bases: 10. CDR3 loop: CASRAPGLVGNEQFF. DNA of the CDR3: TGTGCCAGCAGGGCCCCGGGACTAGTCGGCAATGAGCAGTTCTTC. The whole variable domain, remainder taken from reference TRBV28 and TRBJ2-1, is DVKVTQSSRYLVKRTGEKVFLECVQDMDHENMFWYRQDPGLGLRLIYFSYDVKMKEKGDIPEGYSVSREKKERFSLILESASTNQTSMYLCASRAPGLVGNEQFFGPGTRLTVL.

The sample holds a few counts of this clonotype. The chain links TRBV12-3 or TRBV12-4 to TRBJ2-7; D possibly corresponds to TRBD1 (6 bases). Trimming took 6 bases from V and 2 from J, leaving 17 bases between them. This CDR3 has 15 residues. CDR3 bases: TGTGCCAGCAGCCCGGACAGCCGAGTACCCTACGAGCAGTACTTC. Its protein is CASSPDSRVPYEQYF.

This chain uses TRBV6-6 with TRBJ1-3, with D perhaps TRBD1 (5 bases). The CDR3 is 16 amino acids. Trimming pared 0 bases from V and 4 bases from J, leaving 13 bases between. Germline V gives CDR1 MNHNY, CDR2 SVGAGI (reference sequence). The CDR3 nucleotides read TGTGCCAGCAGTTACTCGACTGGGGACTCCGGAAACACCATATATTTT. The encoded protein is CASSYSTGDSGNTIYF.

This clonotype was seen a handful of times. The gene calls are TRBV20-1 and TRBJ1-5; a possible D gene is TRBD1 (6 bases). The CDR3 is made up of 14 amino acids. V lost 1 base and J lost 8, with 15 bases in between. Germline CDR1 reads DFQATT; CDR2 reads SNEGSKA (reference sequence). The CDR3 spells CSARGQGGMEPQHF. The CDR3 region has the DNA TGCAGTGCTAGAGGTCAAGGGGGTATGGAGCCCCAGCATTTT.

For the CDR3, the DNA is TGTGCCAGCAGTGTCCCAGGGGAGAACACTGAAGCTTTCTTT. It translates to CASSVPGENTEAFF. This rearrangement joins TRBV28 to TRBJ1-1; D perhaps matches TRBD1 (6 bases). V was clipped by 5 bases and J by 1 base, with 11 bases between them. The CDR3 is made up of 14 amino acids. Germline V gene data show CDR1 as MDHEN and CDR2 as SYDVKM.

CDR3 protein: CANSHRDRGLWINEQFF. CDR3 sequence (DNA): TGTGCCAACTCCCACAGGGACAGGGGGCTTTGGATCAATGAGCAGTTCTTC. The chain uses TRBV18 and TRBJ2-1; TRBD1 matches 12 bases. J lost 6 bases, V lost 10 bases, and 16 bases had no gene match. The CDR3 has 17 amino acids. Looked up from germline, CDR1 is KGHSH and CDR2 is LQKENI.

This clonotype was observed a few times. The V gene is TRBV11-2, the J gene TRBJ2-7; the D is unclear. V lost 6 bases to trimming and J lost 0 bases, with 9 bases between them. This CDR3 is built from 13 residues. Germline V gene data show CDR1 as SGHAT and CDR2 as FQNNGV. The CDR3 reads CASSLLPSYEQYF. The CDR3 bases are TGTGCCAGCAGTCTACTGCCCTCCTACGAGCAGTACTTC.